This TCR beta chain was documented in a study of T-cell reconstitution after alpha-beta-depleted transplantation in children. This CDR3 region has 15 residues. Germline V CDR1 and CDR2: MNHEY, SVGAGI. Trimming removed 2 bases from V and 6 bases from J; junction bases left unmatched: 6. This clonotype came up many times. TCRbeta library construction was performed incorporating unique molecular identifiers. TCRdb reanalysed the PCR reads using MiXCR and keeps one entry per CDR3 protein. In the table there are about 610,000 distinct CDR3 sequences, roughly a tenth of which are singletons. The sequences come from PBMCs from the stem cell graft donor, collected from the stem cell graft. The origin of this receptor is a human donor who donated a stem cell graft to a child with acute myeloid leukemia. This chain connects TRBV6-5 to TRBJ2-1; the match to TRBD1 covers 8 bases. CDR3 sequence: CASSYQGQGGNEQFF. The CDR3 coding sequence is TGTGCCAGCAGTTACCAAGGACAGGGAGGCAATGAGCAGTTCTTC.